This T cell receptor beta chain was captured by sequencing in a study of blood T cell repertoires in COVID-19. Study in general: The United States, Italy and Spain provided the acute and convalescent COVID-19 samples. Sources were T cells, B-cell-depleted T cells, or PBMCs; the material itself was cDNA or gDNA.

From germline, CDR1 is SGHTA and CDR2 FQGNSA. This CDR3 spans 16 amino acids. Trimming removed 2 bases from V and 6 bases from J; junction bases left unmatched: 8. Original processing notes: Estimation of nucleated cell counts relied on the amplification of reference gene primers. The method was immunoSEQ multiplex PCR; TCRdb's version includes in-frame clones alone and lacks a portion of them. Clone size and V and J calls were adopted from that table, with D and trimming inferred from the DNA. The sample lists about 180,000 clones; around 83% were seen once. Seattle patients were enrolled while actively infected and followed longitudinally.

This clonotype was obtained from a woman aged 65 to 85 with COVID-19, enrolled during active disease. Source material: peripheral blood. The chain employs TRBV7-2 and TRBJ2-3, with 10 bases fitting TRBD2. The CDR3 sequence: CASSLRLAGGSDTQYF. The DNA of the CDR3 is TGTGCCAGCAGCTTAAGGTTAGCGGGAGGTAGCGATACGCAGTATTTT.